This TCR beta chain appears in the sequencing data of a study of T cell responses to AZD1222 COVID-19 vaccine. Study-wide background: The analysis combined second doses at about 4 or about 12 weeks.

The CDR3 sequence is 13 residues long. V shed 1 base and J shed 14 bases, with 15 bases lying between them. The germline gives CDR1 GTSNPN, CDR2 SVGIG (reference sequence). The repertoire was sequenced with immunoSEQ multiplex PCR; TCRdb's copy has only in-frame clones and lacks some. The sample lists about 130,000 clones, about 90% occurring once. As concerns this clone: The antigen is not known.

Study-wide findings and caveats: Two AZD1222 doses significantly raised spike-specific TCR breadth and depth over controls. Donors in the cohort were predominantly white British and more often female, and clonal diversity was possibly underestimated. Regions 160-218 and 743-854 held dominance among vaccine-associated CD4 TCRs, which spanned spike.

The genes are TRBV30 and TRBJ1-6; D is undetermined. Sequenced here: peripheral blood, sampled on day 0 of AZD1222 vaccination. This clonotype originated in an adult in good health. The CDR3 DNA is TGTGCCTGGAGTGCTTGGACCCCTAGGGCCCTCCACTTT. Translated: CAWSAWTPRALHF.